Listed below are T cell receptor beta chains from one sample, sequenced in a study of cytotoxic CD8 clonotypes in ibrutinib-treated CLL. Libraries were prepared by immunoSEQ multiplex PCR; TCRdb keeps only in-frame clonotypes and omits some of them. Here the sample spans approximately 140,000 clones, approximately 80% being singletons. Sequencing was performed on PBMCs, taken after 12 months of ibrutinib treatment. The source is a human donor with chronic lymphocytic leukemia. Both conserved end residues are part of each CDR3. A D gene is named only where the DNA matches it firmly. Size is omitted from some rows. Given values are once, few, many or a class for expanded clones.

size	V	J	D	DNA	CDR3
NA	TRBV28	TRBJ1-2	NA	TGTGCCAGCAGTTCCTCAAAGGCGAGGGGCTACACCTTC	CASSSSKARGYTF
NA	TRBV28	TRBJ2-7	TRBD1	TGTGCCAGCAGATCGCTGACAGGGCACGAGCAGTACTTC	CASRSLTGHEQYF
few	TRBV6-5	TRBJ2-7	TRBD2	TGTGCCAGCAGTTACGCGGGAGGGAACGAGCAGTACTTC	CASSYAGGNEQYF
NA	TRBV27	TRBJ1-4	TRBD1	TGTGCCAGCAGCCGGACAGGGCGGAATGAAAAACTGTTTTTT	CASSRTGRNEKLFF
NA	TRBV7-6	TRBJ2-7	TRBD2	TGTGCCAGCAGTTTAACTATCGGTGGCGGGAGCTCCTACGAGCAGTACTTC	CASSLTIGGGSSYEQYF
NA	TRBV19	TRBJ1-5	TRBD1	TGTGCCAGTAGTATGACAAGGGGGCAGGGGCTAAATCAGCCCCAGCATTTT	CASSMTRGQGLNQPQHF
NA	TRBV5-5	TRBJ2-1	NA	TGTGCCAGCAGCTTCGTCCTAGTCGATGAGCAGTTCTTC	CASSFVLVDEQFF
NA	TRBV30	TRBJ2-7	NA	TGTGCCTGGAGTCCCAGTCGGTTCGGCGAGCAGTACTTC	CAWSPSRFGEQYF
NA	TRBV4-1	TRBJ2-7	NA	TGCGCCAGCAGCCAAGGTTGGGCCGACCTGTCGGTATCGGCCGAGCAGTACTTC	CASSQGWADLSVSAEQYF
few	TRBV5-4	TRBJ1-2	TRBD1	TGTGCCAGCAGCCCCGGGACAGCAAATGGCTACACCTTC	CASSPGTANGYTF
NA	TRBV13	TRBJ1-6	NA	TGTGCCAGCAGCTTATCGGGATCACCCCTCCACTTT	CASSLSGSPLHF
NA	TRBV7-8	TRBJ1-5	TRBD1	TGTGCCAGCAGCCAAGCGGTAGGACAGGGGTATCAGCCCCAGCATTTT	CASSQAVGQGYQPQHF
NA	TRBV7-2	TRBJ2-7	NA	TGTGCCAGCAGCCTACAGGGAGGGGACTACGAGCAGTACTTC	CASSLQGGDYEQYF
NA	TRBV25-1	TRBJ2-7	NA	TGTGCCAGCAGTCCCGACTTATTCTACGAGCAGTACTTC	CASSPDLFYEQYF
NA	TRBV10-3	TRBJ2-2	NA	TGTGCCATCAGTGGCACGAAGGCAGGAGCGACTAGTCTGAACACCGGGGAGCTGTTTTTT	CAISGTKAGATSLNTGELFF
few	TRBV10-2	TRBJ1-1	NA	TGCGCCAGCAGGGCAGCCGGACAGCCCTACACTGAAGCTTTCTTT	CASRAAGQPYTEAFF
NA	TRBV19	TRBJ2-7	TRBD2	TGTGCCAGTAGGATAGCGGGAGGTACCTACGAGCAGTACTTC	CASRIAGGTYEQYF
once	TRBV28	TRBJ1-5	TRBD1	TGTGCCAGCAGTGGAGACGACAGGGGGGGGATGTATAGCAATCAGCCCCAGCATTTT	CASSGDDRGGMYSNQPQHF
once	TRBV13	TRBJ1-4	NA	TGTGCCAGCAGCACTGGGAGGGACGCAACTAATGAAAAACTGTTTTTT	CASSTGRDATNEKLFF
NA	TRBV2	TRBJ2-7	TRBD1	TGTGCCAGCAGTGTGGACAGGGGGCTCTACGAGCAGTACTTT	CASSVDRGLYEQYF
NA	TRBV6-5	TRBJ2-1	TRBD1	TGTGCCAGCAACCTAGGGGGCAGCTCCTACAATGAGCAGTTCTTC	CASNLGGSSYNEQFF
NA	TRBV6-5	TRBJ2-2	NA	TGTGCCAGCAGCCTTACAGGGAGCGCCGGGGAGCTGTTTTTT	CASSLTGSAGELFF
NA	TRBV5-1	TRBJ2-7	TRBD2	TGCGCCAGCAGCTTGGGTAGCGGGCACTACGAGCAGTACTTC	CASSLGSGHYEQYF
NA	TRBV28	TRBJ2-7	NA	TGTGCCAGCAGTCAAGGGCAGGGCGGGAAGTACTTC	CASSQGQGGKYF
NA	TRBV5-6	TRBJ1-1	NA	TGTGCCAGCAGCTTCGGATACACTGAAGCTTTCTTT	CASSFGYTEAFF
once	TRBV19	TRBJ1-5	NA	TGTGCCAGTAGTATAGCCAGGGAGGGTCAGCCCCAGCATTTT	CASSIAREGQPQHF
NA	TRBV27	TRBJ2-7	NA	TGTGCCAGCAGTTTACGGGTAGGGATGGGGTACGCGAAGCAGTACTTC	CASSLRVGMGYAKQYF
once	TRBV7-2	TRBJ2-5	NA	TGTGCCAGCAGCGAAGACCCTTATAGTGGGAGCCAAGAGACCCAGTACTTC	CASSEDPYSGSQETQYF
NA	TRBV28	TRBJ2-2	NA	TGTGCCAGCAGTTACCCGATAGGGGGGGCCGGGGAGCTGTTTTTT	CASSYPIGGAGELFF
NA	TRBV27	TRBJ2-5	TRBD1	TGTGCCAGCAGTTTCTCTACAGGGGGCTCACAGACCCAGTACTTC	CASSFSTGGSQTQYF
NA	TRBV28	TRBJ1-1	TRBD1	TGTGCCAGCGCAGGGGGAGGTTTGAACACTGAAGCTTTCTTT	CASAGGGLNTEAFF
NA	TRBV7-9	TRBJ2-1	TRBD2	TGTGCCAGCAGCTTCAGACTAGCGGGATCCTACAATGAGCAGTTCTTC	CASSFRLAGSYNEQFF
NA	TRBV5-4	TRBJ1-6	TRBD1	TGTGCCAGCAGCCCTAGACAGGGGTCGTCTTCACCCCTCCACTTT	CASSPRQGSSSPLHF
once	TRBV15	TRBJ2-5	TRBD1	TGTGCCACCAGCGGTAGACAGGGCGTTTGGGAGACCCAGTACTTC	CATSGRQGVWETQYF
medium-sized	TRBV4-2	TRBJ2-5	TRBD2	TGTGCCAGCAGCCAGGATAGTGTTACGTCTAGCGGGAGGACATTTCAAGAGACCCAGTACTTC	CASSQDSVTSSGRTFQETQYF
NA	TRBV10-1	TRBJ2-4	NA	TGCGCCAGCAGTGACTACAAGGGGGAACCCAAAAACATTCAGTACTTC	CASSDYKGEPKNIQYF
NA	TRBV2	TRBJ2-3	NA	TGTGCCAGCAGGATGGGGCCGGGGCGAGATACGCAGTATTTT	CASRMGPGRDTQYF
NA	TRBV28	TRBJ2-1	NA	TGTGCCAGCAGTTTACCTGGGGGCTTGGATGAGCAGTTCTTC	CASSLPGGLDEQFF
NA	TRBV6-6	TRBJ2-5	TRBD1	TGTGCCAGCAGTTTCGCGACAGGGCTGGAGACCCAGTACTTC	CASSFATGLETQYF
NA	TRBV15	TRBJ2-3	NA	TGTGCCACCAGCAGAGATACGCGACCGGATACGCAGTATTTT	CATSRDTRPDTQYF
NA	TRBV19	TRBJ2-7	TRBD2	TGTGCCAGTACAACTAGCGGGAGCCACGAGCAGTACTTC	CASTTSGSHEQYF